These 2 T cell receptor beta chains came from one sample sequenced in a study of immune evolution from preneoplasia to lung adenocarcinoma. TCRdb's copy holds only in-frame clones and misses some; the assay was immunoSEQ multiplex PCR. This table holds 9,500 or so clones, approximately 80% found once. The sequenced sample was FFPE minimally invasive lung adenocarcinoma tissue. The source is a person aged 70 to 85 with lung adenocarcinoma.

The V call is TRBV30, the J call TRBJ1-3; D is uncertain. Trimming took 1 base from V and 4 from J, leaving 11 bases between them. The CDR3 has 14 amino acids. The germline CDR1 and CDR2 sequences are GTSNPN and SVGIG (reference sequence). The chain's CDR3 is CAWSGTGLGNTIYF. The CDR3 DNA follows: TGTGCCTGGAGTGGGACGGGTCTCGGAAACACCATATATTTT.

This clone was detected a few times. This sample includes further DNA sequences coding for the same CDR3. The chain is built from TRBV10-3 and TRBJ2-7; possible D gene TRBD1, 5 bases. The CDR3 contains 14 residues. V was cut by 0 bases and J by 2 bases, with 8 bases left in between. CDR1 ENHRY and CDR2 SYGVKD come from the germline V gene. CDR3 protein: CAISESTQAYEQYF. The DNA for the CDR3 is TGTGCCATCAGTGAGTCGACACAGGCCTACGAGCAGTACTTC.